These 29 T cell receptor beta chains were all obtained from the same sample, sequenced in a study of T cell responses to AZD1222 COVID-19 vaccine. Clones were sequenced by immunoSEQ multiplex PCR, and TCRdb holds only the in-frame ones, with some missing. The table records about 270,000 clones, approximately 94% of them present only once. The material was peripheral blood, obtained 28 days after the second AZD1222 dose. These receptors were collected from an adult who received the AZD1222 COVID-19 vaccine.

The chain recombines TRBV7-2 with TRBJ1-2; no reliable D call. Trimming removed 1 base at V and 2 bases at J, with 8 bases between. CDR1 is SGHTA and CDR2 is FQGNSA in the germline V gene. The CDR3 consists of 14 residues. The CDR3 DNA reads as TGTGCCAGCAGCTTAGAGGCAGCGAACTATGGCTACACCTTC. As protein: CASSLEAANYGYTF.

As DNA, the CDR3 is TGTGCCAGCAGCTTAGTTTCTAGCGGGAAAATCTACGAGCAGTACTTC. Its protein product is CASSLVSSGKIYEQYF. This chain joins TRBV7-2 and TRBJ2-7, with 9 bases lining up with TRBD2. This CDR3 spans 16 amino acids. V lost 1 base and J lost 3; bases outside the gene matches: 7. Germline V gene sequence: CDR1 SGHTA, CDR2 FQGNSA.

J is TRBJ2-3 and V is TRBV20-1; 7 bases fit TRBD2. V gave up 5 bases and J gave up 14 bases; unmatched junction bases: 7. The CDR3 totals 10 residues. CDR1 DFQATT and CDR2 SNEGSKA come from the germline V gene (reference sequence). The CDR3 sequence is CSAWGGTRYF. CDR3 nucleotides: TGCAGTGCTTGGGGGGGGACCAGGTATTTT.

V and J are TRBV28 and TRBJ1-5; TRBD1 is a possible D gene (5 bases). Germline values: CDR1 MDHEN, CDR2 SYDVKM. This CDR3 has 12 residues. V was pared by 5 bases and J by 9 bases, with 11 bases between. CDR3 coding DNA: TGTGCCAGCAGTCCATACAGGTTGCCCCAGCATTTT. It translates to CASSPYRLPQHF.

The rearrangement links TRBV4-1 to TRBJ2-7; the D gene could be TRBD1 or TRBD2 (6 bases each). Germline values: CDR1 MGHRA, CDR2 YSYEKL. Trimming removed 1 base from V and 3 bases from J, with 16 bases in between. The CDR3 totals 16 residues. As DNA, the CDR3 is TGCGCCAGCAGCCAAGTCTCGGGGGCCTCTGACTACGAGCAGTACTTC. Translation: CASSQVSGASDYEQYF.

This clone has more than one count but fewer than ten. The gene calls are TRBV4-3 and TRBJ1-2; 9 bases fit TRBD1. Germline V gene lookup returns CDR1 LGHNA and CDR2 YSLEER. The J segment lost 0 bases and the V segment lost 5 bases, leaving 4 bases of the junction unmatched. The CDR3 is 15 amino acids. The CDR3 spells CASSDRDRANYGYTF. In nucleotides, the CDR3 is TGCGCCAGCAGCGACCGGGACAGGGCTAACTATGGCTACACCTTC.

The gene calls are TRBV24-1 and TRBJ2-3; no reliable D call. V lost 5 bases to trimming and J lost 0 bases, with 5 bases between them. CDR3 length: 13 amino acids. Germline V gene sequence: CDR1 KGHDR, CDR2 SFDVKD. The CDR3 loop is CATSGSSTDTQYF. CDR3 nucleotide sequence: TGTGCCACCAGTGGGTCTAGCACAGATACGCAGTATTTT.

The chain uses TRBV19 and TRBJ1-5; TRBD1 agrees at 8 bases. This CDR3 contains 16 residues. V gave up 3 bases and J gave up 2 bases; unmatched junction bases: 6. CDR1 is LNHDA and CDR2 is SQIVND in the germline V gene (reference sequence). This CDR3 is CASSIQGAVGNQPQHF. The CDR3 nucleotides read TGTGCCAGTAGTATCCAGGGGGCAGTGGGCAATCAGCCCCAGCATTTT.

The CDR3 region is CASSASIHITGSYEQYF. CDR3 in DNA: TGTGCCAGCAGCGCCTCAATTCATATTACTGGATCCTACGAGCAGTACTTC. The rearrangement uses TRBV9 and TRBJ2-7; no clear D gene. There are 17 residues in the CDR3. V shed 3 bases and J shed 1 base, with 20 bases lying between them. CDR1 is SGDLS, CDR2 YYNGEE, per germline.

This rearrangement joins TRBV5-1 to TRBJ1-2; perhaps TRBD1 as D (6 bases). CDR3 length: 14 residues. CDR1 is SGHRS and CDR2 is YFSETQ in the germline V gene. The V end was cut by 3 bases, the J end by 2 bases, with 11 bases between. For the CDR3, the DNA is TGCGCCAGCAGCTCAGGCCAGGGGAACTATGGCTACACCTTC. This gives the protein CASSSGQGNYGYTF. Supplemented by reference TRBV5-1 and TRBJ1-2, the full variable domain reads KAGVTQTPRYLIKTRGQQVTLSCSPISGHRSVSWYQQTPGQGLQFLFEYFSETQRNKGNFPGRFSGRQFSNSRSEMNVSTLELGDSALYLCASSSGQGNYGYTFGSGTRLTVV.

This chain joins TRBV28 and TRBJ1-3; D may be TRBD1 (5 bases). The CDR3 sequence is 16 residues long. CDR1 and CDR2 (germline): MDHEN, SYDVKM. V gave up 5 bases and J gave up 0 bases, with 14 bases separating them. CDR3 in DNA: TGTGCCAGCAGTCCCCAAGGGGTAAGCTCTGGAAACACCATATATTTT. Encoded protein: CASSPQGVSSGNTIYF.

The genes are TRBV2 and TRBJ1-4, with D unresolved. This CDR3 is 11 amino acids long. Trimming took off 5 bases at V and 7 bases at J, with 5 bases between the two ends. CDR1 and CDR2 (germline): SNHLY, FYNNEI. In DNA form, the CDR3 reads TGTGCCAGCAGTCCGAGTGAAAAACTGTTTTTT. Translated, it gives CASSPSEKLFF.

The chain combines TRBV7-9 with TRBJ1-2; D uncertain. Germline CDR1 reads SEHNR; CDR2 reads FQNEAQ (reference sequence). The CDR3 consists of 11 residues. Trimming shortened V by 5 bases and J by 11 bases, and 12 bases separated the two germline ends. The CDR3 loop is CASSNLLFYTF. The CDR3 region has the DNA TGTGCCAGCAGCAATTTATTGTTTTACACCTTC.

The CDR3 here is CASSKILIFQRGVQSGANVLTF. DNA for the CDR3: TGTGCCAGCAGCAAAATTTTGATTTTCCAAAGGGGGGTACAATCTGGGGCCAACGTCCTGACTTTC. This sequence joins TRBV7-9 and TRBJ2-6, with D perhaps being TRBD1 or TRBD2 (6 bases each). The CDR3 consists of 22 residues. Looked up from germline, CDR1 is SEHNR and CDR2 is FQNEAQ (reference sequence). Trimming stripped 5 bases from V and 1 base from J, with 30 bases between.

The V call is TRBV9, the J call TRBJ2-2, with 7 nucleotides matching TRBD1. Germline V lookup: CDR1 SGDLS, CDR2 YYNGEE. The CDR3 has 16 amino acids. V gave up 0 bases and J gave up 7 bases; unmatched junction bases: 9. The CDR3: CASSVGTGIALGELFF. CDR3 coding DNA: TGTGCCAGCAGCGTAGGGACAGGTATAGCCCTCGGGGAGCTGTTTTTT.

The rearrangement uses TRBV12-3 or TRBV12-4 and TRBJ1-1; maybe TRBD1 (5 bases). Trimming shortened V by 6 bases and J by 1 base, and 9 bases separated the two germline ends. The CDR3 loop spans 13 amino acids. The CDR3 protein is CASSRGPNTEAFF. The CDR3 nucleotides are TGTGCCAGCAGCCGGGGACCGAACACTGAAGCTTTCTTT.

The V gene is TRBV5-5, the J gene TRBJ1-6, with D perhaps TRBD1 (6 bases). V was clipped by 5 bases and J by 3 bases, with 15 bases between them. CDR1 is SGHKS, CDR2 YYEKEE, per germline (reference sequence). The CDR3 has 16 amino acids. The CDR3 DNA sequence: TGTGCCAGCAGTACCGGGGGGCATATCTATAATTCACCCCTCCACTTT. Translating gives CASSTGGHIYNSPLHF.

This clone has just one count. This chain connects TRBV6-6 to TRBJ2-7, with 9 bases matching TRBD1. Trimming took 4 bases from V and 5 from J; bases not matched to a gene: 9. Per the germline V gene, CDR1 is MNHNY and CDR2 is SVGAGI (reference sequence). The CDR3 covers 15 residues. The CDR3 sequence: CASSSPGTGRDEQYF. The CDR3 DNA sequence: TGTGCCAGCAGTTCGCCCGGGACAGGGCGGGACGAGCAGTACTTC.

The chain joins TRBV7-8 to TRBJ2-7; 10 bases fit TRBD1. From germline, CDR1 is SGHVS and CDR2 FQNEAQ. V lost 5 bases, J lost 3 bases, and 7 bases stayed unmatched. This CDR3 region has 15 residues. The CDR3, as DNA: TGTGCCAGCAGCCCCCCGGGACAGGGGTTCTACGAGCAGTACTTC. This codes for CASSPPGQGFYEQYF.

This sequence joins TRBV2 and TRBJ2-7, with 11 bases matching TRBD1. CDR1 is SNHLY, CDR2 FYNNEI, per germline. Unmatched junction bases numbered 5, after V lost 7 bases and J lost 3 bases. The CDR3 runs 14 residues. The chain's CDR3 is CASNPGTGGYEQYF. CDR3 nucleotide sequence: TGTGCCAGCAATCCCGGGACAGGGGGCTACGAGCAGTACTTC.

This clone was recorded only once. The chain recombines TRBV15 with TRBJ2-7; TRBD1 matches 11 bases. The CDR3 runs 15 residues. Germline V CDR1 and CDR2: LNHNV, YYDKDF (reference sequence). Germline trimming cut 2 bases from V and 6 bases from J; bases unmatched to any gene: 6. The CDR3 sequence: CATSRKDRGQGEQYF. Here the CDR3 DNA reads TGTGCCACCAGCAGAAAGGACAGGGGGCAGGGCGAGCAGTACTTC.

The chain couples TRBV20-1 to TRBJ1-5; D might be TRBD1 (5 bases). Deletions cut 3 bases from V and 6 bases from J, with 18 bases between. The CDR3 consists of 15 residues. Looked up from germline, CDR1 is DFQATT and CDR2 is SNEGSKA (reference sequence). The CDR3 protein is CSASLRGGLSQPQHF. CDR3 nucleotide sequence: TGCAGTGCTAGTTTGCGGGGGGGTTTAAGTCAGCCCCAGCATTTT.

The chain links TRBV7-3 to TRBJ1-1; 10 nucleotides align to TRBD1. This CDR3 contains 18 residues. V gave up 8 bases and J gave up 0 bases; unmatched junction bases: 15. CDR1 is SGHTA, CDR2 FQGTGA, per germline. CDR3 region: CASSLTAGTGVMNTEAFF. As DNA, the CDR3 is TGTGCCAGCTCACTAACGGCCGGGACAGGGGTCATGAACACTGAAGCTTTCTTT.

CDR3 amino acids: CASSLESGSSYEQYF. CDR3 DNA sequence: TGCGCCAGCAGCTTGGAAAGCGGGAGCTCCTACGAGCAGTACTTC. The V and J genes are TRBV5-1 and TRBJ2-7, with 8 bases matching TRBD2. Germline CDR1 and CDR2: SGHRS and YFSETQ. CDR3 length: 15 amino acids. V shed 0 bases, J shed 0 bases, and the junction held 2 bases outside the gene matches.

The chain joins TRBV5-6 to TRBJ2-7; tentative D call: TRBD2 (5 bases). Germline CDR1 is SGHDT and CDR2 is YYEEEE. V was shortened by 4 bases and J by 0 bases, with 8 bases between the two germline ends. The CDR3 is 13 residues long. For the CDR3, the DNA is TGTGCCAGCAGCCCCGGGATCTCCTACGAGCAGTACTTC. It is translated as CASSPGISYEQYF.

This sequence joins TRBV12-2 and TRBJ1-1. TRBV12-2 is flagged as a pseudogene. The CDR3 covers 14 residues. The CDR3: CATAFPFARLEAFF. CDR3 sequence (DNA): TGTGCAACTGCCTTCCCATTCGCGCGGCTTGAAGCTTTCTTT.

The chain combines TRBV27 with TRBJ1-6; unclear D gene. Germline V CDR1 and CDR2: MNHEY, SMNVEV (reference sequence). The CDR3 extends over 16 amino acids. The ends were cut back, 4 bases at V and 4 bases at J, with 14 bases in the middle. CDR3 amino acids: CASSSSGSSYNSPLHF. CDR3 in DNA: TGTGCCAGCAGTTCCTCCGGGAGCTCATATAATTCACCCCTCCACTTT.

V gene TRBV5-4 combines with J gene TRBJ2-7; the D gene could be TRBD1 or TRBD2 (5 bases each). The germline gives CDR1 SGHNT, CDR2 YYREEE (reference sequence). Trimming removed 3 bases from V and 6 bases from J, with 19 bases in between. The CDR3 loop spans 15 amino acids. The CDR3 DNA is TGTGCCAGCAGCTCCCGCGTGGGGGACCAAGGCGAGCAGTACTTC. It is translated as CASSSRVGDQGEQYF.

This clone was recorded once. CDR3 amino acids: CASSDSWDRGASRNYGYTF. The CDR3, as DNA: TGTGCCAGCAGCGATAGCTGGGATCGTGGGGCATCACGAAACTATGGCTACACCTTC. The chain employs TRBV11-2 and TRBJ1-2; D perhaps matches TRBD1 (5 bases). This CDR3 is built from 19 residues. Trimming cost V 5 bases and J 2 bases, with 27 bases left between them. From germline, CDR1 is SGHAT and CDR2 FQNNGV.